This entry lists 20 T cell receptor beta chains sequenced from one sample in a study of healthy donors' naive CD4 and CD8 T cells. Each TCR library used roughly 490 ng of total RNA and a linear amplification protocol. TCRdb fed the reads into MiXCR, producing one record per CDR3 protein. In the table there are about 180,000 distinct CDR3 sequences, about four fifths of which are singletons. The sample consisted of naive CD4+ and CD8+ T cells sorted from blood, pooled from several donors. These receptors all come from a pool of human donors in good health; the sample pools cells from several healthy donors.

V usage is TRBV2 and J usage is TRBJ2-1, with 7 positions matching TRBD2. The CDR3 is made up of 15 amino acids. Germline CDR1 and CDR2: SNHLY and FYNNEI. Unmatched junction bases numbered 8, after V lost 7 bases and J lost 2 bases. The CDR3 region has the DNA TGTGCCAGCAAGGCTATGGCGGGAGCCTACAATGAGCAGTTCTTC. Its protein product is CASKAMAGAYNEQFF.

The chain combines TRBV5-6 with TRBJ2-5; the D is unclear. V was shortened by 4 bases and J by 4 bases, with 8 bases between the two germline ends. The CDR3 consists of 12 residues. Germline values: CDR1 SGHDT, CDR2 YYEEEE. The CDR3 DNA is TGTGCCAGCAGCCTCAGATTAGAGACCCAGTACTTC. Encoded protein: CASSLRLETQYF.

The CDR3 here is CSVEDPLAGESYEQYF. The CDR3 DNA follows: TGCAGCGTTGAAGATCCTCTAGCGGGAGAATCCTACGAGCAGTACTTC. J is TRBJ2-7 and V is TRBV29-1; 10 positions agree with TRBD2. The CDR3 runs 16 residues. The trim removed 0 bases at V and 1 base at J, leaving 6 bases unmatched. The germline V gene has CDR1 SQVTM and CDR2 ANQGSEA.

CDR3 DNA sequence: TGCAGTGCTAGAGTTCCGGGGAGCGGGAGGTTCTACAATGAGCAGTTCTTC. As protein: CSARVPGSGRFYNEQFF. The chain is built from TRBV20-1 and TRBJ2-1, with 9 bases aligning to TRBD2. With V trimmed by 1 base and J by 3 bases, 10 bases remained unmatched. The CDR3 contains 17 residues. Germline assignment: CDR1 DFQATT and CDR2 SNEGSKA (reference sequence).

The chain carries TRBV6-2 or TRBV6-3 and TRBJ2-7, with D unclear. This CDR3 has 13 amino acids. V shed 1 base and J shed 3 bases, with 7 bases lying between them. The germline gives CDR1 MNHEY, CDR2 SVGEGT. CDR3 sequence: CASSYWIRYEQYF. The CDR3 DNA reads TGTGCCAGCAGTTACTGGATTCGCTACGAGCAGTACTTC.

The chain joins TRBV6-5 to TRBJ2-7; possibly TRBD2 for D (5 bases). Germline V CDR1 and CDR2: MNHEY, SVGAGI. The CDR3 is made up of 14 amino acids. Trimming cost V 6 bases and J 0 bases, with 12 bases left between them. In DNA, the CDR3 is TGTGCCAGCAGGGAGGTCAGCTACTCCTACGAGCAGTACTTC. This codes for CASREVSYSYEQYF.

The chain employs TRBV27 and TRBJ1-6; unclear D gene. Germline values: CDR1 MNHEY, CDR2 SMNVEV (reference sequence). The CDR3 extends over 12 amino acids. The V gene lost 3 bases and the J gene lost 14 bases, with 11 bases spanning the gap. CDR3 coding DNA: TGTGCCAGCAGTTTTACTATTGGGACCCTCCACTTT. It yields the protein CASSFTIGTLHF.

The V call is TRBV24-1, the J call TRBJ2-1; D remains ambiguous. This CDR3 comprises 13 residues. The V end lost 2 bases, the J end lost 9 bases, and 10 bases lay between the germline ends. CDR1 KGHDR and CDR2 SFDVKD come from the germline V gene. This CDR3 is CATSDYALGEQFF. The DNA of the CDR3 is TGTGCCACCAGTGATTACGCCCTAGGTGAGCAGTTCTTC.

V is TRBV6-1 and J is TRBJ2-1, with 8 bases fitting TRBD2. Germline trimming cut 3 bases from V and 0 bases from J; bases unmatched to any gene: 4. There are 16 residues in the CDR3. Germline-derived CDR1 and CDR2 are MNHNS and SASEGT. This CDR3 reads CASSEVAGISYNEQFF. CDR3 DNA: TGTGCCAGCAGTGAGGTAGCGGGGATCTCCTACAATGAGCAGTTCTTC.

This chain connects TRBV10-3 to TRBJ1-6, with D perhaps TRBD1 (6 bases). This CDR3 is 15 amino acids long. Germline V lookup: CDR1 ENHRY, CDR2 SYGVKD. The V end lost 6 bases, the J end lost 7 bases, and 16 bases lay between the germline ends. CDR3 protein: CAISYRTAENSPLHF. CDR3 coding DNA: TGTGCCATCAGCTACCGGACAGCGGAGAATTCACCCCTCCACTTT.

This chain connects TRBV6-5 to TRBJ1-6; 8 nucleotides line up with TRBD1. Germline CDR1 MNHEY, CDR2 SVGAGI. V was clipped by 6 bases and J by 7 bases; unmatched bases: 5. The CDR3 spans 14 residues. The CDR3 spells CASSLDRGNSPLHF. Here the CDR3 DNA reads TGTGCCAGCAGCCTCGACAGGGGCAATTCACCCCTCCACTTT.

This clonotype was picked up one time. The rearrangement uses TRBV10-3 and TRBJ1-5; D is ambiguous. CDR1 is ENHRY and CDR2 is SYGVKD in the germline V gene. There are 14 residues in the CDR3. V shed 3 bases and J shed 5 bases, with 11 bases lying between them. Here the CDR3 reads CAISDLRGDQPQHF. The CDR3, as DNA: TGTGCCATCAGTGACCTGCGAGGCGATCAGCCCCAGCATTTT.

The rearrangement uses TRBV2 and TRBJ1-2; D remains unclear. The CDR3 contains 12 residues. CDR1 and CDR2 from the germline V gene are SNHLY and FYNNEI. V gave up 6 bases and J gave up 7 bases, with 12 bases separating them. This CDR3 reads CASRGRPGGYTF. DNA for the CDR3: TGTGCCAGCAGAGGACGTCCCGGTGGCTACACCTTC.

The chain joins TRBV29-1 to TRBJ2-7; 7 positions agree with TRBD1. With 6 bases clipped from V and 0 bases from J, the junction kept 8 bases outside the gene matches. Germline V lookup: CDR1 SQVTM, CDR2 ANQGSEA. The CDR3 contains 14 residues. The CDR3 sequence: CSVSGTVSSYEQYF. CDR3 bases: TGCAGCGTCTCCGGGACAGTTAGCTCCTACGAGCAGTACTTC.

The chain's CDR3 is CASSVTQGGEQFF. CDR3 coding DNA: TGTGCCAGTAGTGTTACGCAGGGCGGTGAGCAGTTCTTC. The chain uses TRBV19 and TRBJ2-1; TRBD1 is a possible D gene (5 bases). CDR1 and CDR2 from the germline V gene are LNHDA and SQIVND (reference sequence). Trimming removed 5 bases from V and 9 bases from J, with 14 bases in between. The CDR3 runs to 13 residues.

The CDR3 nucleotides are TGTGCCAGCCTATCGCATCTCTGGGGGATGAACACTGAAGCTTTCTTT. It specifies CASLSHLWGMNTEAFF. The chain combines TRBV12-3 or TRBV12-4 with TRBJ1-1; TRBD1 is a possible D gene (5 bases). The CDR3 is 16 residues long. The V end was cut by 8 bases, the J end by 0 bases, with 19 bases between.

V and J are TRBV12-3 or TRBV12-4 and TRBJ1-2, with 7 bases that match TRBD1. The V gene end was trimmed by 2 bases and the J gene end by 6 bases; junction bases not matched to a gene: 6. The CDR3 loop spans 14 amino acids. The CDR3 coding sequence is TGTGCCAGCAGTTTAACAGGGGAGGCTCATGGCTACACCTTC. Amino acid sequence: CASSLTGEAHGYTF.

The rearrangement links TRBV20-1 to TRBJ2-5, with 7 bases fitting TRBD2. Trimming at V came to 2 bases and at J to 2 bases, leaving 8 bases not matched to a gene. The CDR3 consists of 15 residues. CDR1 DFQATT and CDR2 SNEGSKA come from the germline V gene (reference sequence). Here the CDR3 reads CSARNHASGQETQYF. The CDR3 DNA reads as TGCAGTGCTAGAAACCACGCTAGCGGACAAGAGACCCAGTACTTC.

Only a few counts were recorded for this clonotype. This chain connects TRBV6-5 to TRBJ2-3, with unresolved D. The CDR3 length is 14 residues. V was cut by 2 bases and J by 2 bases, with 8 bases left in between. Per the germline V gene, CDR1 is MNHEY and CDR2 is SVGAGI. The CDR3 sequence: CASSYASPTDTQYF. CDR3 coding DNA: TGTGCCAGCAGTTACGCTAGTCCCACAGATACGCAGTATTTT.

This clonotype occurred once. The chain employs TRBV27 and TRBJ1-2; a weak D match, TRBD1 (6 bases). The CDR3 covers 15 residues. CDR1 is MNHEY, CDR2 SMNVEV, per germline (reference sequence). V was cut by 2 bases and J by 2 bases, with 12 bases left in between. CDR3 residues: CASSLRLDRNYGYTF. CDR3 nucleotide sequence: TGTGCCAGCAGTTTAAGACTCGACAGGAACTATGGCTACACCTTC.